One and the same sample provided the 27 T cell receptor beta chains below, sequenced in a study of T-cell reconstitution after alpha-beta-depleted transplantation in children. The library targeted TCRbeta and was prepared with unique molecular identifiers. One entry per CDR3 protein, called by TCRdb with MiXCR from the PCR reads. The data hold 250,000 to 300,000 distinct CDR3 sequences, with roughly 9.5% observed a single time. The sample in question was PBMCs from the stem cell graft donor, obtained from the stem cell graft. Source of these receptors: a human donor who donated a stem cell graft to a child with SCID.

This clonotype has at least ten counts. This chain uses TRBV9 with TRBJ2-2; D is unclear. Trimming left V 0 bases short and J 6 bases short, with 9 bases between. CDR3 length equals 14 residues. CDR1 and CDR2 (germline): SGDLS, YYNGEE. The CDR3 reads CASSVAAAPGELFF. The CDR3 DNA reads TGTGCCAGCAGCGTAGCCGCGGCCCCCGGGGAGCTGTTTTTT.

There are many counts of this clonotype. CDR3 nucleotides: TGTGCCAGCAGCTTAAATTTTAAGGATGAGCAGTTCTTC. Its protein product is CASSLNFKDEQFF. The chain recombines TRBV7-9 with TRBJ2-1; D not resolved. The germline V and J ends were trimmed by 2 bases and 8 bases, with 10 bases remaining between them. From germline, CDR1 is SEHNR and CDR2 FQNEAQ (reference sequence). CDR3 length: 13 amino acids.

The sample holds a few counts of this clonotype. CDR3 bases: TGTGCCAGCAGCCCCAGGAGGACGGATCACACAGATACGCAGTATTTT. The encoded protein is CASSPRRTDHTDTQYF. The chain has TRBV5-6 and TRBJ2-3, with D perhaps matching TRBD2 (5 bases). The germline V gene encodes CDR1 SGHDT and CDR2 YYEEEE. Trimming took off 4 bases at V and 2 bases at J, with 17 bases between the two ends. The CDR3 runs to 16 residues.

The chain employs TRBV5-1 and TRBJ1-3; maybe TRBD1 (6 bases). CDR1 is SGHRS, CDR2 YFSETQ, per germline. Between the trimmed V and J ends, which lost 0 bases and 4 bases, there was a span of 17 bases. The CDR3 covers 17 residues. Here the CDR3 DNA reads TGCGCCAGCAGCTTGGCCGGACAGCGATCAGGAGGAAACACCATATATTTT. This encodes CASSLAGQRSGGNTIYF.

This clonotype was detected only a few times. This rearrangement joins TRBV6-1 to TRBJ1-2; possible D gene TRBD1, 5 bases. Germline loops: CDR1 MNHNS, CDR2 SASEGT. The length of the CDR3 is 16 residues. The V and J ends lost 7 bases and 1 base respectively, with 19 bases between them. CDR3 region: CASTNLPIDSNYGYTF. The DNA for the CDR3 is TGTGCCAGCACCAATCTCCCCATCGACAGTAACTATGGCTACACCTTC.

V is TRBV5-1 and J is TRBJ1-6; TRBD1 matches 8 bases. V lost 4 bases and J lost 7; bases outside the gene matches: 7. The CDR3 has 15 residues. The germline gives CDR1 SGHRS, CDR2 YFSETQ. CDR3 protein: CASSVDRAGNSPLHF. The CDR3 coding sequence is TGCGCCAGCAGCGTGGACAGGGCCGGGAATTCACCCCTCCACTTT.

This clonotype was seen at least ten times. The V gene is TRBV6-5, the J gene TRBJ2-1; 10 bases fit TRBD2. CDR1 MNHEY and CDR2 SVGAGI come from the germline V gene. There are 16 residues in the CDR3. V lost 0 bases, J lost 5 bases, and 4 bases stayed unmatched. CDR3 residues: CASSYSIGLADNEQFF. The DNA of the CDR3 is TGTGCCAGCAGTTACTCCATTGGACTAGCGGACAATGAGCAGTTCTTC.

This clonotype was detected a few times. The rearrangement uses TRBV14 and TRBJ2-1; D not certain. The germline V and J ends were trimmed by 5 bases and 0 bases, with 17 bases remaining between them. Germline values: CDR1 SGHDN, CDR2 FVKESK. The CDR3 runs to 17 residues. CDR3 coding DNA: TGTGCCAGCAGCACACCCCCCAGCGAACCCTCCTACAATGAGCAGTTCTTC. It encodes CASSTPPSEPSYNEQFF.

This clonotype has a count of ten or more. In DNA, the CDR3 is TGTGCCACCAGTGATTTGCATTTTGGGGGTAGCGGGGAGCTGTTTTTT. Its protein product is CATSDLHFGGSGELFF. The chain is built from TRBV24-1 and TRBJ2-2; D is possibly TRBD1 or TRBD2 (5 bases each). Trimming stripped 0 bases from V and 7 bases from J, with 14 bases between. Germline CDR1 KGHDR, CDR2 SFDVKD. This CDR3 comprises 16 residues.

The sample holds a few counts of this clonotype. The chain combines TRBV12-3 or TRBV12-4 with TRBJ2-7, with D perhaps matching TRBD2 (5 bases). Trimming took off 3 bases at V and 3 bases at J, with 12 bases between the two ends. This CDR3 is built from 14 residues. The CDR3 is CASSFAGFGYEQYF. The CDR3 DNA follows: TGTGCCAGCAGTTTTGCGGGTTTCGGCTACGAGCAGTACTTC.

The sample holds many counts of this clonotype. The V and J genes are TRBV20-1 and TRBJ2-3, with 8 bases fitting TRBD2. From germline, CDR1 is DFQATT and CDR2 SNEGSKA (reference sequence). The CDR3 covers 16 residues. After removal of 5 bases from V and 1 base from J, the junction contained 11 bases not matched to a gene. The CDR3 protein is CSAGLFSSGGTDTQYF. The DNA of the CDR3 is TGCAGTGCTGGACTCTTTAGTAGCGGGGGCACAGATACGCAGTATTTT.

There are a few counts of this clonotype. The chain recombines TRBV7-6 with TRBJ1-1; 9 nucleotides line up with TRBD1. The CDR3 consists of 13 residues. V lost 3 bases, J lost 8 bases, and 4 bases stayed unmatched. Germline CDR1 reads SGHVS; CDR2 reads FNYEAQ. In DNA, the CDR3 is TGTGCCAGCAGCTTTACAGGGGGCGAGGAAGCTTTCTTT. Its protein product is CASSFTGGEEAFF.

The genes are TRBV5-1 and TRBJ2-7, with 7 positions matching TRBD1. Germline V CDR1 and CDR2: SGHRS, YFSETQ. The CDR3 totals 14 residues. With 4 bases clipped from V and 3 bases from J, the junction kept 7 bases outside the gene matches. The CDR3 protein is CASSAQGISYEQYF. CDR3 nucleotide sequence: TGCGCCAGCAGCGCACAGGGGATAAGCTACGAGCAGTACTTC. The full variable domain, with the rest looked up from reference TRBV5-1 and TRBJ2-7, is KAGVTQTPRYLIKTRGQQVTLSCSPISGHRSVSWYQQTPGQGLQFLFEYFSETQRNKGNFPGRFSGRQFSNSRSEMNVSTLELGDSALYLCASSAQGISYEQYFGPGTRLTVT.

This clonotype was detected many times. The rearrangement uses TRBV6-1 and TRBJ2-3, with 7 bases that match TRBD2. V shed 11 bases, J shed 0 bases, and the junction held 5 bases outside the gene matches. This CDR3 is built from 13 residues. Looked up from germline, CDR1 is MNHNS and CDR2 is SASEGT. CDR3 DNA sequence: TGTGCCGTTCTGGGGGGGAGCACAGATACGCAGTATTTT. This encodes CAVLGGSTDTQYF.

This sequence joins TRBV20-1 and TRBJ2-5; 14 bases match TRBD2. Per germline, CDR1 DFQATT and CDR2 SNEGSKA (reference sequence). The length of the CDR3 is 15 residues. V lost 7 bases, J lost 0 bases, and 4 bases stayed unmatched. The CDR3 DNA reads TGCAGTGGGACTAGCGGGGGGATGAACCAAGAGACCCAGTACTTC. Protein sequence: CSGTSGGMNQETQYF.

This clonotype came up many times. This chain connects TRBV5-1 to TRBJ2-5, with 9 bases fitting TRBD1. Germline lookup yields CDR1 SGHRS and CDR2 YFSETQ. V gave up 2 bases and J gave up 3 bases; unmatched junction bases: 2. The CDR3 extends over 14 amino acids. CDR3 amino acids: CASSFGQGKETQYF. CDR3 nucleotides: TGCGCCAGCAGCTTCGGACAGGGGAAAGAGACCCAGTACTTC.

This clonotype was counted many times. V usage is TRBV7-9 and J usage is TRBJ2-2; TRBD1 matches at 7 bases. The CDR3 runs 15 residues. Germline CDR1 SEHNR, CDR2 FQNEAQ (reference sequence). The junction had 8 bases not matched to a gene; V was cut back by 5 bases and J by 5 bases. The CDR3: CASSLPTGWTGELFF. The DNA of the CDR3 is TGTGCCAGCAGCCTTCCGACAGGGTGGACCGGGGAGCTGTTTTTT.

This rearrangement joins TRBV27 to TRBJ1-1, with D maybe TRBD1 (6 bases). Trimming removed 0 bases at V and 1 base at J, with 9 bases between. This CDR3 contains 15 residues. Germline V CDR1 and CDR2: MNHEY, SMNVEV (reference sequence). CDR3 in DNA: TGTGCCAGCAGTTTATCGCCAGGGGCGAACACTGAAGCTTTCTTT. Translated, it gives CASSLSPGANTEAFF.

V and J are TRBV15 and TRBJ2-2; TRBD1 agrees at 8 bases. Germline CDR1 LNHNV, CDR2 YYDKDF (reference sequence). The CDR3 totals 18 residues. The trim removed 0 bases at V and 8 bases at J, leaving 14 bases unmatched. CDR3 residues: CATSRDPGSRGLVGELFF. In DNA, the CDR3 is TGTGCCACCAGCAGAGATCCGGGATCCAGGGGGCTTGTTGGGGAGCTGTTTTTT.

The V gene is TRBV7-9, the J gene TRBJ1-4, with unresolved D. V was clipped by 4 bases and J by 0 bases, with 9 bases between them. The germline V gene encodes CDR1 SEHNR and CDR2 FQNEAQ (reference sequence). This CDR3 is built from 15 residues. The DNA of the CDR3 is TGTGCCAGCAGCTCCCCGACTTCAACTAATGAAAAACTGTTTTTT. As protein: CASSSPTSTNEKLFF. The variable domain in full, with the rest retrieved from reference TRBV7-9 and TRBJ1-4, is DTGVSQNPRHKITKRGQNVTFRCDPISEHNRLYWYRQTLGQGPEFLTYFQNEAQLEKSRLLSDRFSAERPKGSFSTLEIQRTEQGDSAMYLCASSSPTSTNEKLFFGSGTQLSVL.

The CDR3 spells CSALAGENIQYF. DNA for the CDR3: TGCAGTGCCCTCGCCGGGGAAAACATTCAGTACTTC. This chain joins TRBV20-1 and TRBJ2-4; maybe TRBD2 (5 bases). The CDR3 covers 12 residues. CDR1 is DFQATT and CDR2 is SNEGSKA in the germline V gene (reference sequence). Trimming cost V 6 bases and J 5 bases, with 11 bases left between them.

V gene TRBV5-1 combines with J gene TRBJ2-7, with D possibly being TRBD1 (7 bases). The CDR3 loop spans 14 amino acids. The ends were cut back, 5 bases at V and 2 bases at J, with 14 bases in the middle. Looked up from germline, CDR1 is SGHRS and CDR2 is YFSETQ. Here the CDR3 reads CASRRDSLTYEQYF. Written as DNA, the CDR3 is TGCGCCAGCAGGCGGGACAGCCTGACCTACGAGCAGTACTTC.

The chain links TRBV27 to TRBJ1-1; D uncertain. CDR3 size: 14 residues. Germline values: CDR1 MNHEY, CDR2 SMNVEV (reference sequence). Trimming shortened V by 4 bases and J by 0 bases, and 9 bases separated the two germline ends. The CDR3 loop reads CASSSEVMNTEAFF. The CDR3 DNA reads TGTGCCAGCAGTTCGGAAGTTATGAACACTGAAGCTTTCTTT.

Ten or more counts support this clonotype. V usage is TRBV12-3 or TRBV12-4 and J usage is TRBJ2-7; perhaps TRBD1 as D (6 bases). V lost 4 bases and J lost 5, with 21 bases in between. CDR3 size: 16 residues. The CDR3 sequence is CASSSIQGPGFNEQYF. The CDR3 region has the DNA TGTGCCAGCAGTTCAATACAGGGCCCCGGGTTCAACGAGCAGTACTTC.

The V and J genes are TRBV5-5 and TRBJ2-7; tentative D call: TRBD1 (6 bases). Germline V gene sequence: CDR1 SGHKS, CDR2 YYEKEE (reference sequence). This CDR3 is 14 amino acids long. Trimming cost V 4 bases and J 2 bases, with 13 bases left between them. CDR3 DNA sequence: TGTGCCAGCAGCAAACAAACAGGGACCTACGAGCAGTACTTC. As protein: CASSKQTGTYEQYF. Full variable domain (remainder filled in from reference TRBV5-5 and TRBJ2-7): DAGVTQSPTHLIKTRGQQVTLRCSPISGHKSVSWYQQVLGQGPQFIFQYYEKEERGRGNFPDRFSARQFPNYSSELNVNALLLGDSALYLCASSKQTGTYEQYFGPGTRLTVT.

This clonotype occurred a few times. The chain combines TRBV10-3 with TRBJ2-7, with D possibly matching TRBD1 (7 bases). Trimming took 3 bases from V and 2 from J, leaving 8 bases between them. This CDR3 is built from 13 residues. Germline assignment: CDR1 ENHRY and CDR2 SYGVKD. CDR3 residues: CAISDRGAYEQYF. CDR3 nucleotides: TGTGCCATCAGTGACAGGGGGGCCTACGAGCAGTACTTC.

The chain employs TRBV12-3 or TRBV12-4 and TRBJ2-7; 8 bases map to TRBD2. The CDR3 has 15 residues. Unmatched junction bases numbered 5, after V lost 3 bases and J lost 1 base. CDR3 amino acids: CASSFGLAGSYEQYF. The CDR3 coding sequence is TGTGCCAGCAGTTTTGGGCTAGCGGGTTCCTACGAGCAGTACTTC.